The clone carrying this TCR beta chain was seen at least ten times. The data stem from a study of T cells in Graves' hyperthyroidism and ophthalmopathy. In the study overall: Staff took peripheral blood when the initial diagnosis was made, before any treatment began.

Amplification of TCR beta CDR3 regions was performed using RNA transcripts as template. The HTBI set primed first-round TCR CDR3 RT-PCR. Each CDR3 protein gets one entry after TCRdb re-called the multiplex PCR reads with MiXCR. Among 600,000 to 700,000 distinct CDR3 sequences listed, about 15% were seen once. The length of the CDR3 is 13 residues. The germline CDR1 and CDR2 sequences are MNHEY and SMNVEV (reference sequence). With 2 bases removed from V and 4 bases from J, the gap between germline ends came to 8 bases. This chain connects TRBV27 to TRBJ1-2, with no clear D. The sequence was collected from a woman between 35 and 50 years old with Graves' ophthalmopathy. The specimen was blood. The DNA for the CDR3 is TGTGCCAGCAGTTTACAGGAGGGCTATGGCTACACCTTC. Its protein is CASSLQEGYGYTF.